The 13 T cell receptor beta chains reported below all come from one sample, sequenced in a study of shared clonotypes between healthy human individuals. Selected positively for CCR7 and CD45RO-negative, naive CD8 cells excluded terminally differentiated effector memory CD45RA+ cells. TCRdb's table, derived via immunoSEQ multiplex PCR, lists solely in-frame clones and lacks some. Among 800,000 to 950,000 clones listed, approximately 96% were seen once. Sequenced sample: naive CD8+ T cells sorted from blood. These receptors came from a man aged 25 to 45 in good health.

The rearrangement joins TRBV4-3 to TRBJ2-3; the D gene is possibly TRBD1 (6 bases). V lost 2 bases, J lost 4 bases, and 19 bases lay in between. Germline V gene sequence: CDR1 LGHNA, CDR2 YSLEER. The CDR3 has 17 amino acids. The chain's CDR3 is CASSQSSSGTLPDTQYF. CDR3 nucleotides: TGCGCCAGCAGCCAAAGTTCCTCCGGGACACTTCCAGATACGCAGTATTTT.

The genes are TRBV25-1 and TRBJ2-7, with D unclear. The CDR3 covers 16 residues. Germline V gene lookup returns CDR1 MGHDK and CDR2 SYGVNS. V lost 6 bases and J 3 bases, leaving 21 bases between the germline ends. DNA for the CDR3: TGTGCCAGCAGGGACCTAGGGTTGCGGACGGACTACGAGCAGTACTTC. Its translation is CASRDLGLRTDYEQYF.

The chain has TRBV5-1 and TRBJ2-7; D not resolved. Germline CDR1 and CDR2: SGHRS and YFSETQ. Trimming removed 5 bases from V and 0 bases from J, with 3 bases in between. The CDR3 has 11 amino acids. CDR3 in amino acids: CASSNSYEQYF. CDR3 in DNA: TGCGCCAGCAGTAACTCCTACGAGCAGTACTTC.

This chain joins TRBV28 and TRBJ2-7, with 9 bases matching TRBD2. The CDR3 has 21 residues. Germline V CDR1 and CDR2: MDHEN, SYDVKM. Trimming removed 3 bases from V and 2 bases from J; junction bases left unmatched: 23. This CDR3 is CASSFPAKERGAALTTYEQYF. DNA of the CDR3: TGTGCCAGCAGTTTTCCCGCCAAAGAGCGGGGGGCGGCCTTGACGACCTACGAGCAGTACTTC.

The rearrangement links TRBV15 to TRBJ2-4, with D possibly being TRBD2 (6 bases). V gave up 5 bases and J gave up 6 bases, with 17 bases separating them. CDR3 size: 15 residues. Germline V gene lookup returns CDR1 LNHNV and CDR2 YYDKDF (reference sequence). Here the CDR3 reads CATSDLRESGNIQYF. The CDR3 region has the DNA TGTGCCACCAGCGACCTACGGGAGTCGGGAAACATTCAGTACTTC.

This chain links TRBV9 with TRBJ2-2; 7 nucleotides align to TRBD1. The CDR3 sequence is 15 residues long. Germline V gene data show CDR1 as SGDLS and CDR2 as YYNGEE. After removal of 1 base from V and 4 bases from J, the junction contained 4 bases not matched to a gene. CDR3: CASSVLTGLTGELFF. The DNA of the CDR3 is TGTGCCAGCAGCGTACTGACAGGGCTCACCGGGGAGCTGTTTTTT.

This clone appeared a single time. The gene calls are TRBV28 and TRBJ1-1, with D hard to call. The CDR3 runs 13 residues. Germline V gives CDR1 MDHEN, CDR2 SYDVKM. V dropped 7 bases and J dropped 5 bases, with 14 bases sitting between them. CDR3 amino acids: CASNAGYGTEAFF. CDR3 sequence (DNA): TGTGCCAGCAACGCCGGCTACGGGACTGAAGCTTTCTTT. The complete variable domain, with remaining parts taken from reference TRBV28 and TRBJ1-1, reads DVKVTQSSRYLVKRTGEKVFLECVQDMDHENMFWYRQDPGLGLRLIYFSYDVKMKEKGDIPEGYSVSREKKERFSLILESASTNQTSMYLCASNAGYGTEAFFGQGTRLTVV.

Concerning this clone: One end of the junction is discordant with germline, which a read error may explain. The gene calls are TRBV5-1 and TRBJ1-1; D is possibly TRBD1 (5 bases). CDR3 length: 14 residues. CDR1 and CDR2 (germline): SGHRS, YFSETQ. CDR3 region: CASTLKGVNTEAFF. In nucleotides, the CDR3 is TGCGCCAGCACCTTGAAAGGGGTGAACACTGAAGCTTTCTTT.

The chain combines TRBV5-6 with TRBJ1-2, with D possibly matching TRBD1 (6 bases). Trimming removed 5 bases from V and 4 bases from J, with 12 bases in between. The CDR3 runs to 13 residues. Germline CDR1 and CDR2: SGHDT and YYEEEE. The CDR3 region has the DNA TGTGCCAGCAGGCCCCAGGGGAGCTATGGCTACACCTTC. Translated, it gives CASRPQGSYGYTF.

This chain connects TRBV10-3 to TRBJ2-1; TRBD2 aligns across 9 bases. Germline CDR1 ENHRY, CDR2 SYGVKD. The CDR3 sequence is 14 residues long. V lost 4 bases, J lost 7 bases, and 5 bases stayed unmatched. This chain's CDR3 is CAISGGRARNEQFF. As DNA, the CDR3 is TGTGCCATCAGTGGCGGGAGGGCCAGGAATGAGCAGTTCTTC.

The rearrangement joins TRBV25-1 to TRBJ2-7, with 8 bases that match TRBD1. The V segment lost 8 bases and the J segment 5 bases; nucleotides outside the gene matches: 11. The V gene's germline CDR1 is MGHDK and CDR2 SYGVNS. This CDR3 has 14 residues. CDR3 amino acids: CASSHRGELDEQYF. The CDR3 coding sequence is TGTGCCAGCTCCCACAGGGGGGAGCTTGACGAGCAGTACTTC.

This clone was observed once. The chain links TRBV27 to TRBJ1-1; tentative D call: TRBD1 (6 bases). The CDR3 consists of 13 residues. Per the germline V gene, CDR1 is MNHEY and CDR2 is SMNVEV (reference sequence). V lost 5 bases, J lost 4 bases, and 11 bases lay in between. The CDR3 sequence is CASSVGGLTEAFF. The CDR3 nucleotides read TGTGCCAGCAGTGTGGGGGGGCTCACTGAAGCTTTCTTT.

This clone was seen just once. CDR3 bases: TGTGCCAGCAGCTTAGAGGGCCTAGCAGGTACGCAGTATTTT. Amino acid sequence: CASSLEGLAGTQYF. V and J are TRBV7-9 and TRBJ2-3; perhaps TRBD2 as D (5 bases). Trimming removed 1 base from V and 8 bases from J, with 13 bases in between. Germline CDR1 reads SEHNR; CDR2 reads FQNEAQ (reference sequence). The CDR3 extends over 14 amino acids.